This passage covers 12 T cell receptor beta chains from one sample sequenced in a study of blood T cell repertoires in COVID-19. Measured with immunoSEQ multiplex PCR; TCRdb has only the in-frame clones, and not every one. The table lists about 20,000 clones, 86% of them singletons. The sample was peripheral blood. These receptor sequences come from a human donor in a cohort sampled during active COVID-19.

This clone was counted a few times. The chain carries TRBV6-4 and TRBJ2-3; 11 nucleotides agree with TRBD2. V shed 2 bases and J 5 bases; nucleotides not matched to a gene: 0. CDR1 and CDR2 (germline): MRHNA, SNTAGT. This CDR3 comprises 14 residues. The CDR3 DNA is TGTGCCAGCAGTGACGGACTAGCGGGAGATACGCAGTATTTT. Translating it yields CASSDGLAGDTQYF.

The rearrangement links TRBV20-1 to TRBJ2-2; no clear D. Germline V CDR1 and CDR2: DFQATT, SNEGSKA (reference sequence). The CDR3 is 15 amino acids. V was trimmed by 3 bases and J by 6 bases, leaving 17 bases between them. The CDR3 is CSASSGFPSPGELFF. The CDR3 region has the DNA TGCAGTGCTAGTTCCGGGTTTCCGTCGCCCGGGGAGCTGTTTTTT.

The J gene is TRBJ2-5, the V gene TRBV28; D not certain. V lost 1 base, J lost 1 base, and 7 bases lay in between. CDR1 is MDHEN and CDR2 is SYDVKM in the germline V gene. CDR3 size: 14 residues. The DNA of the CDR3 is TGTGCCAGCAGTTTATACGGTGCCCAAGAGACCCAGTACTTC. It translates to CASSLYGAQETQYF.

The V gene is TRBV24-1, the J gene TRBJ2-2, with 9 bases fitting TRBD2. CDR1 and CDR2 from the germline V gene are KGHDR and SFDVKD. V lost 7 bases and J lost 6; bases outside the gene matches: 5. This CDR3 has 14 residues. The CDR3 nucleotides are TGTGCCACCAGGGGGACTAGCAACCCCGGGGAGCTGTTTTTT. Translating gives CATRGTSNPGELFF.

The chain uses TRBV25-1 and TRBJ2-1; 8 bases match TRBD1. The ends lost 8 bases at V and 4 bases at J; junction bases unmatched: 4. CDR1 and CDR2 (germline): MGHDK, SYGVNS. The CDR3 spans 13 residues. CDR3 protein: CASRDRTYNEQFF. The CDR3 nucleotides are TGTGCCAGCCGGGACAGGACGTACAATGAGCAGTTCTTC.

This chain links TRBV19 with TRBJ1-5; possibly TRBD1 for D (6 bases). Trimming took 8 bases from V and 9 from J, leaving 23 bases between them. CDR3 length equals 15 residues. Per germline, CDR1 LNHDA and CDR2 SQIVND (reference sequence). CDR3 nucleotide sequence: TGTGCCAGTGATTCGTCTGGAGACAGGCCTTGGCCCCAGCATTTT. It translates to CASDSSGDRPWPQHF.

The chain is built from TRBV27 and TRBJ2-7, with TRBD1 matching over 8 bases. The germline gives CDR1 MNHEY, CDR2 SMNVEV (reference sequence). With V trimmed by 2 bases and J by 3 bases, 6 bases remained unmatched. This CDR3 region has 15 residues. The CDR3 bases are TGTGCCAGCAGTTTAGGGACAGGAAACCTCTACGAGCAGTACTTC. Translation gives CASSLGTGNLYEQYF.

For the CDR3, the DNA is TGTGCCAGCAGAGCCGGGACTCTGACCCTCTACGAGCAGTACTTC. Translating it yields CASRAGTLTLYEQYF. The rearrangement joins TRBV6-5 to TRBJ2-7, with TRBD2 as a possible D gene (6 bases). CDR1 is MNHEY and CDR2 is SVGAGI in the germline V gene. The CDR3 contains 15 residues. V lost 6 bases and J 3 bases, leaving 18 bases between the germline ends.

This clone appeared a single time. The chain recombines TRBV15 with TRBJ2-7; 9 bases match TRBD1. Trimming took 5 bases from V and 2 from J; bases not matched to a gene: 7. Germline V gene data show CDR1 as LNHNV and CDR2 as YYDKDF (reference sequence). CDR3 length: 15 amino acids. The CDR3 sequence is CATSEDRGPPYEQYF. The CDR3 nucleotides are TGTGCCACCAGCGAGGACAGGGGCCCGCCCTACGAGCAGTACTTC.

The chain links TRBV7-9 to TRBJ1-4, with D possibly being TRBD1 (6 bases). V lost 4 bases, J lost 2 bases, and 14 bases lay in between. Germline V gene sequence: CDR1 SEHNR, CDR2 FQNEAQ (reference sequence). This CDR3 spans 16 amino acids. The CDR3 DNA is TGTGCCAGCAGCTCCACCCAACAGGGTACTAATGAAAAACTGTTTTTT. The encoded protein is CASSSTQQGTNEKLFF.

This clone was seen just once. This sequence joins TRBV10-2 and TRBJ1-1, with D maybe TRBD1 (5 bases). With 7 bases removed from V and 0 bases from J, the gap between germline ends came to 15 bases. Germline CDR1 WSHSY, CDR2 SAAADI. The CDR3 sequence is 15 residues long. CDR3 sequence: CASNIPGGMNTEAFF. The CDR3 nucleotides are TGCGCCAGCAACATCCCTGGGGGGATGAACACTGAAGCTTTCTTT.

The chain carries TRBV6-2 or TRBV6-3 and TRBJ2-7, with D maybe TRBD2 (5 bases). Germline values: CDR1 MNHEY, CDR2 SVGEGT. This CDR3 region has 14 residues. V shed 0 bases and J shed 2 bases, with 8 bases lying between them. CDR3 DNA sequence: TGTGCCAGCAGTTACTCGAAGAGGGCCTACGAGCAGTACTTC. Its translation: CASSYSKRAYEQYF.